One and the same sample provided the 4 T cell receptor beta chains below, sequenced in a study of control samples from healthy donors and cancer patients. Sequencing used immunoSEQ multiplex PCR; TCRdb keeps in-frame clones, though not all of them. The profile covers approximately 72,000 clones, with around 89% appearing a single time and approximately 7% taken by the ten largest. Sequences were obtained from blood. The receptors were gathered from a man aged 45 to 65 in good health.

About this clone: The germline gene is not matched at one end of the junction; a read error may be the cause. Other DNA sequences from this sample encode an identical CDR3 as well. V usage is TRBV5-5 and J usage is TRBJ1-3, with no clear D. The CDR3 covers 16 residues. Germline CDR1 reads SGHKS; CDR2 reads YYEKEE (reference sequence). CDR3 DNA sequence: TGCGCCAGCAGCCCCTCGACGGGAGACTCTGGAAACACCATATATTTT. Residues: CASSPSTGDSGNTIYF.

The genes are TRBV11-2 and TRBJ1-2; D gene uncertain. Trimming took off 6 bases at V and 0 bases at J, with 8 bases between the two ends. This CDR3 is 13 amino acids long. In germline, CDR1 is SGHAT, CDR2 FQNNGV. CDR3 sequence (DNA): TGTGCCAGCAGTGGGAGACCTAACTATGGCTACACCTTC. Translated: CASSGRPNYGYTF.

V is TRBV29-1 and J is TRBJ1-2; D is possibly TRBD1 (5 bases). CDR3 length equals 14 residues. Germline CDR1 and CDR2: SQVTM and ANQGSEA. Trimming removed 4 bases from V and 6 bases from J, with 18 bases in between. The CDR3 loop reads CSVALGSGGNGYTF. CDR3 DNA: TGCAGCGTTGCCCTCGGGTCCGGGGGGAATGGCTACACCTTC.

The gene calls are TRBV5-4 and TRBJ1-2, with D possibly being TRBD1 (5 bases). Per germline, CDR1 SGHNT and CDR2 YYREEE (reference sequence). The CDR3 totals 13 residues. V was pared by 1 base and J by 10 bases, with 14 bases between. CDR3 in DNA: TGTGCCAGCAGCTTGACAGGATCGGACGACTACACCTTC. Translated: CASSLTGSDDYTF.